One sample yielded the 20 T cell receptor beta chains listed below, sequenced in a study of cytomegalovirus exposure and HLA in healthy donors. 60 Vbeta and 13 Jbeta primers were used in PCR. Clones were sequenced by immunoSEQ multiplex PCR, and TCRdb holds only the in-frame ones, with some missing. The sample has about 210,000 clones, approximately 83% seen once. Sequenced: PBMCs. These receptors were collected from a woman aged 50 to 65 in good health and CMV-seropositive.

V gene TRBV6-4 combines with J gene TRBJ2-2, with D possibly matching TRBD2 (6 bases). From germline, CDR1 is MRHNA and CDR2 SNTAGT. The CDR3 loop spans 14 amino acids. The V end was cut by 6 bases, the J end by 2 bases, with 10 bases between. For the CDR3, the DNA is TGTGCCAGCAGGCCACTAGCAAACACCGGGGAGCTGTTTTTT. This codes for CASRPLANTGELFF.

The chain couples TRBV30 to TRBJ1-2, with D tentatively TRBD1 (5 bases). The CDR3 contains 13 residues. Germline CDR1 is GTSNPN and CDR2 is SVGIG (reference sequence). V was trimmed by 3 bases and J by 0 bases, leaving 8 bases between them. The CDR3 here is CAWSGQTNYGYTF. The CDR3 DNA reads TGTGCCTGGAGCGGACAAACTAACTATGGCTACACCTTC.

To note about this clone: Different DNA sequences within this sample yield the same CDR3. The chain uses TRBV10-3 and TRBJ1-6; D is unclear. This CDR3 spans 14 amino acids. V lost 0 bases and J lost 7, with 7 bases in between. Per the germline V gene, CDR1 is ENHRY and CDR2 is SYGVKD. The CDR3 DNA reads as TGTGCCATCAGTGAGTCAAGTGGCAATTCACCCCTCCACTTT. Its translation is CAISESSGNSPLHF.

The V call is TRBV6-5, the J call TRBJ1-2; 8 bases line up with TRBD1. This CDR3 has 15 residues. CDR1 MNHEY and CDR2 SVGAGI come from the germline V gene. Trimming removed 2 bases from V and 8 bases from J; junction bases left unmatched: 10. The CDR3: CASSYVGQGKGGYTF. In DNA form, the CDR3 reads TGTGCCAGCAGTTACGTAGGACAGGGAAAGGGGGGCTACACCTTC.

The J gene is TRBJ2-3, the V gene TRBV4-1; tentative D call: TRBD2 (7 bases). Germline V gene data show CDR1 as MGHRA and CDR2 as YSYEKL. Trimming cost V 6 bases and J 6 bases, with 16 bases left between them. The CDR3 length is 14 residues. The CDR3 DNA sequence: TGCGCCAGCAGGGGGGGCGGGGGTCCCGATACGCAGTATTTT. Translated, it gives CASRGGGGPDTQYF.

The V gene is TRBV19, the J gene TRBJ2-3; D uncertain. CDR1 LNHDA and CDR2 SQIVND come from the germline V gene (reference sequence). The V gene lost 2 bases and the J gene lost 2 bases, with 8 bases spanning the gap. CDR3 length: 14 residues. The CDR3 spells CASSISWATDTQYF. CDR3 in DNA: TGTGCCAGTAGTATATCCTGGGCCACAGATACGCAGTATTTT.

The V gene is TRBV7-9, the J gene TRBJ1-2; perhaps TRBD1 as D (5 bases). This CDR3 has 14 residues. V was trimmed by 4 bases and J by 3 bases, leaving 12 bases between them. In germline, CDR1 is SEHNR, CDR2 FQNEAQ (reference sequence). CDR3 amino acids: CASSSPRGYYGYTF. In DNA, the CDR3 is TGTGCCAGCAGCTCTCCAAGGGGTTACTATGGCTACACCTTC. The whole variable domain, remainder taken from reference TRBV7-9 and TRBJ1-2, is DTGVSQNPRHKITKRGQNVTFRCDPISEHNRLYWYRQTLGQGPEFLTYFQNEAQLEKSRLLSDRFSAERPKGSFSTLEIQRTEQGDSAMYLCASSSPRGYYGYTFGSGTRLTVV.

The genes are TRBV28 and TRBJ1-5, with a tentative D call TRBD1 (5 bases). This CDR3 comprises 13 residues. The germline CDR1 and CDR2 sequences are MDHEN and SYDVKM. The germline V and J ends were trimmed by 10 bases and 6 bases, with 16 bases remaining between them. The CDR3 loop reads CAILRQLGQPQHF. The CDR3 DNA reads as TGTGCCATCCTCAGACAGCTTGGTCAGCCCCAGCATTTT.

The V call is TRBV4-1, the J call TRBJ1-1; no definite D call. Between the trimmed V and J ends, which lost 0 bases and 12 bases, there was a span of 11 bases. Germline V lookup: CDR1 MGHRA, CDR2 YSYEKL. The CDR3 is made up of 12 amino acids. The CDR3 loop reads CASSQEGLGPFF. CDR3 nucleotide sequence: TGCGCCAGCAGCCAAGAGGGCTTAGGTCCTTTCTTT.

The chain joins TRBV19 to TRBJ1-5, with TRBD1 identical over 9 bases. Per germline, CDR1 LNHDA and CDR2 SQIVND (reference sequence). The CDR3 has 15 amino acids. J lost 5 bases, V lost 6 bases, and 8 bases had no gene match. The CDR3 loop is CASSSGTGFHQPQHF. CDR3 in DNA: TGTGCCAGTAGCTCCGGGACAGGGTTTCATCAGCCCCAGCATTTT.

The CDR3 sequence: CASSPGWGSNEKLFF. For the CDR3, the DNA is TGTGCCAGCAGCCCAGGGTGGGGCTCGAATGAAAAACTGTTTTTT. V gene TRBV6-6 combines with J gene TRBJ1-4; perhaps TRBD1 as D (5 bases). Germline CDR1 and CDR2: MNHNY and SVGAGI (reference sequence). This CDR3 comprises 15 residues. The ends were cut back, 6 bases at V and 5 bases at J, with 16 bases in the middle.

The chain recombines TRBV2 with TRBJ2-3; D is perhaps TRBD2 (5 bases). From germline, CDR1 is SNHLY and CDR2 FYNNEI. This CDR3 comprises 18 residues. The V end was cut by 2 bases, the J end by 2 bases, with 20 bases between. The CDR3 sequence is CASSEIRASRIYTDTQYF. The CDR3 coding sequence is TGTGCCAGCAGTGAAATAAGGGCTAGCCGAATTTACACAGATACGCAGTATTTT.

This sequence joins TRBV6-1 and TRBJ1-2; D ambiguous. The V and J ends lost 0 bases and 4 bases respectively, with 12 bases between them. Germline loops: CDR1 MNHNS, CDR2 SASEGT. This CDR3 has 15 amino acids. The CDR3 nucleotides read TGTGCCAGCAGTGAAGCGCATTCTATTGTCTATGGCTACACCTTC. This gives the protein CASSEAHSIVYGYTF.

V and J are TRBV11-2 and TRBJ2-7; TRBD1 is a possible D gene (6 bases). CDR1 and CDR2 (germline): SGHAT, FQNNGV. The CDR3 spans 17 residues. Trimming removed 4 bases at V and 1 base at J, with 20 bases between. CDR3 DNA sequence: TGTGCCAGCAGCTCCTTCGGAAGGGGGTCAAGTTCCTACGAGCAGTACTTC. It is translated as CASSSFGRGSSSYEQYF.

V usage is TRBV11-2 and J usage is TRBJ1-2; no reliable D call. CDR1 SGHAT and CDR2 FQNNGV come from the germline V gene. The CDR3 runs to 13 residues. The V and J ends lost 2 bases and 2 bases respectively, with 6 bases between them. The CDR3: CASSLHENYGYTF. Here the CDR3 DNA reads TGTGCCAGCAGCTTACATGAGAACTATGGCTACACCTTC.

The chain combines TRBV19 with TRBJ2-2; weak D call: TRBD1 (6 bases). CDR1 and CDR2 (germline): LNHDA, SQIVND (reference sequence). Trimming pared 5 bases from V and 6 bases from J, leaving 13 bases between. The CDR3 totals 14 residues. This CDR3 reads CASSSYRESGELFF. CDR3 nucleotides: TGTGCCAGTAGTTCCTACAGGGAGTCCGGGGAGCTGTTTTTT.

The CDR3 coding sequence is TGTGCCAGCAGTTTATACAGGGGGCGCACCGGGGAGCTGTTTTTT. Translated: CASSLYRGRTGELFF. The V gene is TRBV27, the J gene TRBJ2-2; 9 bases are shared with TRBD1. V was pared by 1 base and J by 4 bases, with 1 base of the junction left unmatched. The CDR3 has 15 residues. The germline V gene has CDR1 MNHEY and CDR2 SMNVEV (reference sequence).

V is TRBV29-1 and J is TRBJ2-7, with a tentative D call TRBD1 (6 bases). V lost 3 bases to trimming and J lost 4 bases, with 7 bases between them. CDR3 length equals 11 residues. Per the germline V gene, CDR1 is SQVTM and CDR2 is ANQGSEA. CDR3 in DNA: TGCAGCGTTGAGACAGGATACGAGCAGTACTTC. It is translated as CSVETGYEQYF.

The rearrangement links TRBV19 to TRBJ1-2; 10 nucleotides match TRBD1. CDR3 length: 16 residues. Germline V lookup: CDR1 LNHDA, CDR2 SQIVND (reference sequence). J gave up 4 bases and V 4 bases, and 9 bases lay outside the gene matches. CDR3 sequence: CASSTWDRGDFYGYTF. CDR3 nucleotides: TGTGCCAGTAGTACCTGGGACAGGGGAGACTTCTATGGCTACACCTTC. The whole variable domain, remainder taken from reference TRBV19 and TRBJ1-2, is DGGITQSPKYLFRKEGQNVTLSCEQNLNHDAMYWYRQDPGQGLRLIYYSQIVNDFQKGDIAEGYSVSREKKESFPLTVTSAQKNPTAFYLCASSTWDRGDFYGYTFGSGTRLTVV.

On this clone: Distinct nucleotide sequences in the sample also encode this CDR3. The chain carries TRBV5-1 and TRBJ2-7, with TRBD1 as a possible D gene (6 bases). The germline V gene encodes CDR1 SGHRS and CDR2 YFSETQ. V was trimmed by 3 bases and J by 3 bases, leaving 10 bases between them. CDR3 length equals 13 residues. For the CDR3, the DNA is TGCGCCAGCAGCTACGGACAGAACTACGAGCAGTACTTC. As protein: CASSYGQNYEQYF.